The following is a TCR beta chain sequence with its context. In the original analysis: Nucleated cell counts were estimated from reference gene primer amplification. TCRdb keeps only in-frame clones here, not all; method: immunoSEQ multiplex PCR. The D gene and trimming were derived from the DNA, and the V and J assignments and clone size from that table. This table has 25,000 to 35,000 clones, approximately 86% appearing once. The germline V and J ends were trimmed by 1 base and 3 bases, with 5 bases remaining between them. The germline gives CDR1 SGHNT, CDR2 YENEEA. The CDR3 covers 13 residues. This sample was taken from a study of blood T cell repertoires in COVID-19. Looking at the study overall: Samples representing acute and convalescent COVID-19 were sourced from the United States, Italy and Spain. T cells, B-cell-depleted T cells, or PBMCs provided the cDNA or gDNA that served as material.

The source of this sequence is a human donor in a cohort sampled during active COVID-19. The rearrangement uses TRBV11-3 and TRBJ2-3; D might be TRBD2 (5 bases). The sequencing sample was made of peripheral blood. Written as DNA, the CDR3 is TGTGCCAGCAGCTTAGCGGGGACAGATACGCAGTATTTT. Translated: CASSLAGTDTQYF.